This section outlines one TCR beta chain sequence together with its context. Antigen unknown. This sample stems from a study of CD4 T cells in relation to SARS-CoV-2 and coronaviruses. On the study more broadly: PBMCs were cultured with antigen for 10 days before TCR beta sequencing. No peptide or an HIV-1 Nef peptide pool served as negative control.

The unexposed donors gave CD4+ T cells in about 2011-2018, prior to COVID-19. The cells were cultured for around ten days before CD4+ T cells were isolated. Sequenced by immunoSEQ multiplex PCR; TCRdb stores in-frame clones only, minus some. The sample contains about 24,000 clones, 60% to 80% of which appear only once. This CDR3 is built from 16 residues. In germline, CDR1 is SEHNR, CDR2 FQNEAQ (reference sequence). Losses at the gene ends were 6 bases for V and 0 bases for J; bases not matched to a gene: 7. This clonotype originated in a human donor in good health. Material: CD4+ T cells from PBMCs, cultured in vitro. V gene TRBV7-9 combines with J gene TRBJ2-7; TRBD2 aligns across 11 bases. This chain's CDR3 is CASRPTSGSDSYEQYF. The CDR3 region has the DNA TGTGCCAGCAGACCTACTAGCGGGAGCGACTCCTACGAGCAGTACTTC.